This T cell receptor (beta chain) was documented in a study of blood T cells in healthy people across ages. Whole-study findings and limits: Greater diversity and more naive CD4+ cells were seen in long-lived donors than in aged donors.

Total RNA, at least 5 micrograms per sample, came from PBMCs. A second PCR of 7 to 11 cycles used a sample-barcoded 5' primer and a J-beta primer mix. Tags on each cDNA molecule came from a template-switch adaptor with 12 random nucleotides. TCRdb ran MiXCR on the 5' RACE reads and lists one entry per CDR3 protein. The sample includes over 600,000 distinct CDR3 sequences, 21% of them seen just once. This clonotype was seen a few times. The antigen is not known. This may stem from a read error, because a much larger clone lies one nucleotide away. This clonotype was sampled from an older man in good health. Sequenced: blood.

The CDR3 sequence is CASSLDGEALTNEKLVF. The CDR3 region has the DNA TGTGCCAGCAGCTTAGATGGGGAAGCCTTAACTAATGAAAAACTGGTTTTT. The chain combines TRBV11-2 with TRBJ1-4; D gene ambiguous. The CDR3 totals 17 residues. Germline values: CDR1 SGHAT, CDR2 FQNNGV. Complete variable domain (other parts from reference TRBV11-2 and TRBJ1-4): EAGVAQSPRYKIIEKRQSVAFWCNPISGHATLYWYQQILGQGPKLLIQFQNNGVVDDSQLPKDRFSAERLKGVDSTLKIQPAKLEDSAVYLCASSLDGEALTNEKLVFGSGTQLSVL.